The entry below gives a single T cell receptor beta chain sequence along with its context. Its target is not known. There are 19 residues in the CDR3. Trimming cost V 0 bases and J 7 bases; bases outside gene matches: 15. Germline V gene data show CDR1 as MNHGY and CDR2 as SAAAGT. Treatment denoted: randomized to nivolumab then ipilimumab (arm A) or the reverse (arm B). Produced via immunoSEQ multiplex PCR; TCRdb's table is partial and in-frame only. The top ten clones hold approximately 7.1% of a sample with about 3,200 clones, roughly 23% of them seen once. The data derive from a study of sequential checkpoint blockade in melanoma. About the study: Maintenance nivolumab came after either treatment sequence. Study-wide results and caveats: For nivolumab-first patients, baseline tumor clonality was associated with response. Tumor T-cell fraction and clonality correlated with PD-L1 and CD8+ counts.

This specimen consisted of tumor tissue (inferred from file names), obtained from a patient given nivolumab and ipilimumab in sequence. This receptor was obtained from a human donor with melanoma. The rearrangement uses TRBV6-8 and TRBJ2-1, with 10 nucleotides matching TRBD1. DNA for the CDR3: TGTGCCAGCAGTTACTCAGGAGTAGGCGGGACAGGGGAGATAAATGAGCAGTTCTTC. Its protein is CASSYSGVGGTGEINEQFF.